Below are 25 T cell receptor beta chains sequenced from a single sample in a study of T-cell reconstitution after alpha-beta-depleted transplantation in children. TCRbeta library preparation incorporated unique molecular identifiers. Via MiXCR, TCRdb re-called the PCR reads, giving one row per CDR3 protein. The table includes around 240,000 distinct CDR3 sequences, about 9.6% detected once. This sample comprised PBMCs from the stem cell graft donor, obtained from the stem cell graft. These TCRs come from a human donor who donated a stem cell graft to a child with SCID.

This clonotype was seen ten or more times. The CDR3 nucleotides are TGCGCCAGCAGCTTGGATACGGGACAGGGGATTGCTAACCCTTTCTACGAGCAGTACTTC. Residues: CASSLDTGQGIANPFYEQYF. This chain links TRBV5-1 with TRBJ2-7, with 10 bases lining up with TRBD1. The germline gives CDR1 SGHRS, CDR2 YFSETQ. With V trimmed by 0 bases and J by 3 bases, 18 bases remained unmatched. The CDR3 length is 20 residues.

This clonotype was observed a handful of times. The chain couples TRBV28 to TRBJ2-5, with D perhaps matching TRBD1 or TRBD2 (6 bases each). This CDR3 is built from 15 residues. V lost 5 bases to trimming and J lost 6 bases, with 19 bases between them. CDR1 is MDHEN, CDR2 SYDVKM, per germline. CDR3 sequence reads: CASSKGSGATKTQYF. In nucleotides, the CDR3 is TGTGCCAGCAGTAAGGGGTCGGGGGCTACGAAGACCCAGTACTTC.

This clonotype was seen repeatedly, ten times or more. J is TRBJ2-4 and V is TRBV20-1, with no clear D. V lost 3 bases, J lost 0 bases, and 12 bases lay in between. The CDR3 totals 15 residues. Germline V lookup: CDR1 DFQATT, CDR2 SNEGSKA (reference sequence). The DNA of the CDR3 is TGCAGTGCTAGTTTTCAGCAGATAGCCAAAAACATTCAGTACTTC. Translating it yields CSASFQQIAKNIQYF.

This clonotype was seen ten or more times. The CDR3 DNA reads as TGCAGCGTTGCCGGTTTTTGGACTGAAGCTTTCTTT. It codes for CSVAGFWTEAFF. The chain is built from TRBV29-1 and TRBJ1-1; D unresolved. The CDR3 has 12 amino acids. Germline CDR1 is SQVTM and CDR2 is ANQGSEA. V was pared by 4 bases and J by 5 bases, with 11 bases between.

In its sample, this clonotype was seen many times. The V call is TRBV28, the J call TRBJ2-5; D remains unclear. Germline V gene sequence: CDR1 MDHEN, CDR2 SYDVKM. CDR3 length: 16 amino acids. V was pared by 3 bases and J by 5 bases, with 19 bases between. The DNA for the CDR3 is TGTGCCAGCAGTTTTTACGGCTATCCCCTCCGGGAGACCCAGTACTTC. Translation: CASSFYGYPLRETQYF.

This clonotype was observed at least ten times. This chain links TRBV5-1 with TRBJ2-7; no clear D. The V end was cut by 3 bases, the J end by 0 bases, with 10 bases between. The V gene's germline CDR1 is SGHRS and CDR2 YFSETQ. This CDR3 region has 14 residues. CDR3 sequence: CASSSDSSSYEQYF. CDR3 coding DNA: TGCGCCAGCAGCTCGGATAGCAGCTCCTACGAGCAGTACTTC.

This clonotype was detected many times. The V call is TRBV5-1, the J call TRBJ2-5; TRBD2 aligns across 12 bases. The germline V gene has CDR1 SGHRS and CDR2 YFSETQ. CDR3 length: 15 residues. The V and J ends lost 5 bases and 4 bases, in that order; junction bases with no gene match: 6. CDR3 loop: CASRRLAGESETQYF. The CDR3 DNA follows: TGCGCCAGCAGAAGACTAGCGGGGGAGTCAGAGACCCAGTACTTC.

This clonotype was found many times. The rearrangement links TRBV5-1 to TRBJ2-1; the D is unclear. Germline V gene sequence: CDR1 SGHRS, CDR2 YFSETQ. V dropped 0 bases and J dropped 4 bases, with 8 bases sitting between them. This CDR3 comprises 14 residues. CDR3 DNA sequence: TGCGCCAGCAGCTTGGCACCAAATTACAATGAGCAGTTCTTC. This sequence encodes CASSLAPNYNEQFF.

V gene TRBV6-5 combines with J gene TRBJ1-2; D possibly corresponds to TRBD1 (5 bases). The CDR3 is made up of 11 amino acids. V shed 4 bases and J shed 9 bases, with 9 bases lying between them. Germline V lookup: CDR1 MNHEY, CDR2 SVGAGI. CDR3 in DNA: TGTGCCAGCAGTTCCCAGGGAAGCTACACCTTC. Protein sequence: CASSSQGSYTF.

At least ten counts were recorded for this clonotype. This chain links TRBV5-6 with TRBJ2-1, with 8 bases aligning to TRBD2. Germline lookup yields CDR1 SGHDT and CDR2 YYEEEE. The CDR3 has 15 residues. J was trimmed by 7 bases and V by 0 bases; bases with no gene match: 6. The DNA for the CDR3 is TGTGCCAGCAGCTTGGGACTAGCGATTTTTAATGAGCAGTTCTTC. Its protein product is CASSLGLAIFNEQFF.

This clonotype was counted ten times or more. The gene calls are TRBV2 and TRBJ2-1, with 7 positions matching TRBD1. With 2 bases clipped from V and 4 bases from J, the junction kept 5 bases outside the gene matches. This CDR3 is 15 amino acids long. In germline, CDR1 is SNHLY, CDR2 FYNNEI. The CDR3 is CASSELKGAYNEQFF. CDR3 in DNA: TGTGCCAGCAGTGAATTGAAGGGGGCATACAATGAGCAGTTCTTC.

The sample holds many counts of this clonotype. V and J are TRBV7-2 and TRBJ1-2; D is unclear. The CDR3 spans 13 residues. Germline lookup yields CDR1 SGHTA and CDR2 FQGNSA. V shed 4 bases and J shed 2 bases, with 8 bases lying between them. The CDR3 nucleotides read TGTGCCAGCAGCTCAGACGGGAACTATGGCTACACCTTC. It translates to CASSSDGNYGYTF.

The V gene is TRBV4-2, the J gene TRBJ2-3, with a weak D call TRBD2 (7 bases). The CDR3 contains 17 residues. Trimming removed 0 bases from V and 4 bases from J, with 17 bases in between. Germline CDR1 and CDR2: LGHNA and YNFKEQ. The DNA for the CDR3 is TGTGCCAGCAGCCAAGATATAGGGGGGGCCGAAGCAGATACGCAGTATTTT. This encodes CASSQDIGGAEADTQYF.

This clonotype was seen repeatedly, ten times or more. The rearrangement uses TRBV7-9 and TRBJ1-5; D is unclear. V lost 4 bases to trimming and J lost 6 bases, with 7 bases between them. The length of the CDR3 is 12 residues. Germline assignment: CDR1 SEHNR and CDR2 FQNEAQ (reference sequence). This chain's CDR3 is CASSSGSQPQHF. The CDR3 DNA reads TGTGCCAGCAGCTCGGGAAGTCAGCCCCAGCATTTT. Using reference TRBV7-9 and TRBJ1-5 for the parts outside the CDR3, the full variable domain is DTGVSQNPRHKITKRGQNVTFRCDPISEHNRLYWYRQTLGQGPEFLTYFQNEAQLEKSRLLSDRFSAERPKGSFSTLEIQRTEQGDSAMYLCASSSGSQPQHFGDGTRLSIL.

Many counts were recorded for this clonotype. The rearrangement joins TRBV9 to TRBJ1-6, with 9 bases matching TRBD1. The CDR3 has 16 residues. V dropped 0 bases and J dropped 5; count of bases not matched to a gene: 3. The V gene's germline CDR1 is SGDLS and CDR2 YYNGEE. The CDR3 loop reads CASSVEWTGDNSPLHF. In DNA form, the CDR3 reads TGTGCCAGCAGCGTAGAGTGGACAGGGGATAATTCACCCCTCCACTTT.

This clonotype was observed at least ten times. The chain links TRBV20-1 to TRBJ1-2; D is undetermined. Germline lookup yields CDR1 DFQATT and CDR2 SNEGSKA (reference sequence). The CDR3 runs 14 residues. The V and J ends lost 5 bases and 4 bases respectively, with 17 bases between them. CDR3 nucleotides: TGCAGTGCTCCCCGACCCCCCCTAGGCTATGGCTACACCTTC. This translates into CSAPRPPLGYGYTF.

This clonotype was recorded at least ten times. The chain carries TRBV12-3 or TRBV12-4 and TRBJ1-4; D possibly corresponds to TRBD1 (5 bases). The CDR3 loop spans 15 amino acids. Trimming took 4 bases from V and 6 from J, leaving 15 bases between them. In nucleotides, the CDR3 is TGTGCCAGCAGTTCCCCGGGGGACGTGTATGAAAAACTGTTTTTT. This translates into CASSSPGDVYEKLFF.

This clonotype was seen ten or more times. This chain joins TRBV6-5 and TRBJ2-5, with D unresolved. CDR3 size: 13 residues. Trimming pared 2 bases from V and 1 base from J, leaving 5 bases between. Germline V lookup: CDR1 MNHEY, CDR2 SVGAGI. The chain's CDR3 is CASSYGFQETQYF. The CDR3 bases are TGTGCCAGCAGTTACGGGTTCCAAGAGACCCAGTACTTC.

This clonotype showed up many times. The chain is built from TRBV20-1 and TRBJ2-1, with 7 bases fitting TRBD1. With V trimmed by 6 bases and J by 5 bases, 10 bases remained unmatched. Germline loops: CDR1 DFQATT, CDR2 SNEGSKA (reference sequence). This CDR3 region has 14 residues. CDR3 protein: CSASDRVFHNEQFF. The CDR3 DNA reads TGCAGTGCAAGCGACAGGGTGTTCCACAATGAGCAGTTCTTC.

This clonotype was observed at least ten times. This chain connects TRBV29-1 to TRBJ1-2, with 8 bases aligning to TRBD1. The CDR3 has 14 residues. The J segment lost 4 bases and the V segment lost 4 bases, leaving 8 bases of the junction unmatched. CDR1 and CDR2 from the germline V gene are SQVTM and ANQGSEA. CDR3 DNA: TGCAGCGTTGCACCTCCGGACAGGGCCTATGGCTACACCTTC. This codes for CSVAPPDRAYGYTF.

This clonotype showed up just a few times. This chain links TRBV5-6 with TRBJ2-4; 10 nucleotides line up with TRBD1. This CDR3 has 15 amino acids. Germline loops: CDR1 SGHDT, CDR2 YYEEEE. Trimming at V came to 3 bases and at J to 2 bases, leaving 2 bases not matched to a gene. CDR3 protein: CASSWTGGTKNIQYF. CDR3 nucleotide sequence: TGTGCCAGCAGCTGGACAGGGGGTACCAAAAACATTCAGTACTTC.

The table lists this clonotype with many counts. The chain links TRBV24-1 to TRBJ1-2; D remains unclear. Germline loops: CDR1 KGHDR, CDR2 SFDVKD. The V and J ends lost 2 bases and 0 bases respectively, with 0 bases between them. This CDR3 spans 12 amino acids. The CDR3 spells CATSDSNYGYTF. The CDR3 coding sequence is TGTGCCACCAGTGATTCTAACTATGGCTACACCTTC.

This clonotype was recorded at least ten times. The chain uses TRBV12-3 or TRBV12-4 and TRBJ2-7; D gene ambiguous. V was shortened by 1 base and J by 5 bases, with 9 bases between the two germline ends. The CDR3 has 13 residues. The CDR3 here is CASSLELGNEQYF. The CDR3, as DNA: TGTGCCAGCAGTTTAGAGTTGGGGAACGAGCAGTACTTC.

This clonotype has ten or more counts. This chain uses TRBV9 with TRBJ1-2, with TRBD1 as a possible D gene (6 bases). This CDR3 is 17 amino acids long. In germline, CDR1 is SGDLS, CDR2 YYNGEE. The V end was cut by 1 base, the J end by 2 bases, with 18 bases between. This CDR3 is CASSVFSGTNANYGYTF. In DNA, the CDR3 is TGTGCCAGCAGCGTATTCTCTGGGACAAACGCCAACTATGGCTACACCTTC.

This clonotype was counted at least ten times. This chain uses TRBV7-9 with TRBJ2-1, with D possibly TRBD2 on 5 matching bases. The germline V gene encodes CDR1 SEHNR and CDR2 FQNEAQ (reference sequence). V lost 5 bases to trimming and J lost 0 bases, with 14 bases between them. This CDR3 has 16 residues. Here the CDR3 DNA reads TGTGCCAGCAGCCCGAGGGCTCCAAGCTCCTACAATGAGCAGTTCTTC. Translation: CASSPRAPSSYNEQFF.